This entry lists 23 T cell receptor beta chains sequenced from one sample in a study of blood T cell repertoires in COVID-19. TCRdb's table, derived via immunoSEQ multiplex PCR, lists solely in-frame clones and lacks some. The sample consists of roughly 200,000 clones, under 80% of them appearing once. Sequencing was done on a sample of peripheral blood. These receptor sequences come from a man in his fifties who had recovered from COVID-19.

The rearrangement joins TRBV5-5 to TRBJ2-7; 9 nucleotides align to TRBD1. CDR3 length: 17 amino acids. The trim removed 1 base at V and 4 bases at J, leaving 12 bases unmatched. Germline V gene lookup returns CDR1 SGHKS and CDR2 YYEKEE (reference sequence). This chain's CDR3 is CASSLTSGTGSLYEQYF. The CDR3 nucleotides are TGTGCCAGCAGCTTGACCTCCGGGACAGGGAGTTTGTACGAGCAGTACTTC. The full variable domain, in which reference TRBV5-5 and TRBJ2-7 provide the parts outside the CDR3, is DAGVTQSPTHLIKTRGQQVTLRCSPISGHKSVSWYQQVLGQGPQFIFQYYEKEERGRGNFPDRFSARQFPNYSSELNVNALLLGDSALYLCASSLTSGTGSLYEQYFGPGTRLTVT.

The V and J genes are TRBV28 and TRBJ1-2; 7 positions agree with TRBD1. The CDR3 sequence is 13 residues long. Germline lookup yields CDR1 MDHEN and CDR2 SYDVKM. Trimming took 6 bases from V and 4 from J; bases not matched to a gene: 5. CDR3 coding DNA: TGTGCCAGCAGCACGACAGGGCCCTATGGCTACACCTTC. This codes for CASSTTGPYGYTF.

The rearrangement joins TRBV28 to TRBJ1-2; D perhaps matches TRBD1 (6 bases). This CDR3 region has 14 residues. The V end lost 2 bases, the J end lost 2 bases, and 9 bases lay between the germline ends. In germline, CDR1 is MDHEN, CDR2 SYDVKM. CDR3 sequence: CASSLPGENYGYTF. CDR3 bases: TGTGCCAGCAGTTTACCAGGGGAAAACTATGGCTACACCTTC.

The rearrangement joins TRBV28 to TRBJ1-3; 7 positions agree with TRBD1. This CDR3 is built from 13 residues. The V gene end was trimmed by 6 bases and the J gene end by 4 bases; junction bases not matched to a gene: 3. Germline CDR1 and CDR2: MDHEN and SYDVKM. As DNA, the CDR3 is TGTGCCAGCAGAAGGGGACAGGGAAACACCATATATTTT. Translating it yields CASRRGQGNTIYF.

The CDR3 coding sequence is TGTGCCACCAGCAGAGATTTTGGACAACACACCTTC. Encoded protein: CATSRDFGQHTF. The chain combines TRBV15 with TRBJ1-2, with D tentatively TRBD1 (5 bases). Trimming stripped 0 bases from V and 12 bases from J, with 11 bases between. This CDR3 is built from 12 residues. CDR1 is LNHNV and CDR2 is YYDKDF in the germline V gene (reference sequence).

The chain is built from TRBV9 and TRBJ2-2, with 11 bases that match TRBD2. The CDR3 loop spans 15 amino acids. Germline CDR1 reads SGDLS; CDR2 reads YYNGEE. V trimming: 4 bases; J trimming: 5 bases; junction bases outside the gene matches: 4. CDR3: CASSPRTSGTGELFF. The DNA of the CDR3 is TGTGCCAGCAGCCCCAGGACTAGCGGGACCGGGGAGCTGTTTTTT.

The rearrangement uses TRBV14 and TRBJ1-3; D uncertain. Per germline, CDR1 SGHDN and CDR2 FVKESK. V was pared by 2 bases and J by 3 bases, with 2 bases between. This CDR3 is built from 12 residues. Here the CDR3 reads CASSQYGNTIYF. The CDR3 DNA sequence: TGTGCCAGCAGCCAATATGGAAACACCATATATTTT.

The CDR3 sequence is CATSDHRDGTDTQYF. In nucleotides, the CDR3 is TGTGCCACCAGTGACCACAGGGACGGCACAGATACGCAGTATTTT. V and J are TRBV24-1 and TRBJ2-3; the D gene is possibly TRBD1 (6 bases). V was shortened by 4 bases and J by 1 base, with 11 bases between the two germline ends. Per germline, CDR1 KGHDR and CDR2 SFDVKD. The CDR3 length is 15 residues.

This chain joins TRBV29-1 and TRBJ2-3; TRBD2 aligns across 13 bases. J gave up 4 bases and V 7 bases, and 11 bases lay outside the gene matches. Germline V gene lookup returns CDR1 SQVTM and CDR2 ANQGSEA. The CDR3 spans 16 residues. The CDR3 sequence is CSAGGKLAGGADTQYF. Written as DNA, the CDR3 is TGCAGCGCCGGGGGGAAACTAGCGGGAGGGGCAGATACGCAGTATTTT.

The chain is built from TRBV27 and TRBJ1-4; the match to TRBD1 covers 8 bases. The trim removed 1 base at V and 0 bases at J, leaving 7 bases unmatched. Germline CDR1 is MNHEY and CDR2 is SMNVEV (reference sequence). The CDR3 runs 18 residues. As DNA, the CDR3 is TGTGCCAGCAGTTTATACCAGACAGGGGCTGCAACTAATGAAAAACTGTTTTTT. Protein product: CASSLYQTGAATNEKLFF.

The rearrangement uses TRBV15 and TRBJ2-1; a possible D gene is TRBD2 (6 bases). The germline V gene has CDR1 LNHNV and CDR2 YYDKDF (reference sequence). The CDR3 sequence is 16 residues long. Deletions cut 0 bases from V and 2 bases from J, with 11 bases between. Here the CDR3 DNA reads TGTGCCACCAGCAGAGATCTCGGGGGACCCTACAATGAGCAGTTCTTC. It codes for CATSRDLGGPYNEQFF. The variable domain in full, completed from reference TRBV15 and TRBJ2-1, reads DAMVIQNPRYQVTQFGKPVTLSCSQTLNHNVMYWYQQKSSQAPKLLFHYYDKDFNNEADTPDNFQSRRPNTSFCFLDIRSPGLGDTAMYLCATSRDLGGPYNEQFFGPGTRLTVL.

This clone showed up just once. CDR3: CASSTPDRGGNTIYF. The CDR3 bases are TGTGCCAGTAGTACCCCCGACAGGGGCGGAAACACCATATATTTT. The genes are TRBV19 and TRBJ1-3, with 8 positions matching TRBD1. The V gene end was trimmed by 4 bases and the J gene end by 4 bases; junction bases not matched to a gene: 6. The CDR3 is made up of 15 amino acids. Germline V CDR1 and CDR2: LNHDA, SQIVND (reference sequence).

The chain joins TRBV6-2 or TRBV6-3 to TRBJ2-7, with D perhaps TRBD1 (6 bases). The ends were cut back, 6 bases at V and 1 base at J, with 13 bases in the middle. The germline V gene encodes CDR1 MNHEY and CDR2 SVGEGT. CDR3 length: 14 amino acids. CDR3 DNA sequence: TGTGCCAGCAGCCAGGACAGAGTGTCCTACGAGCAGTACTTC. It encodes CASSQDRVSYEQYF.

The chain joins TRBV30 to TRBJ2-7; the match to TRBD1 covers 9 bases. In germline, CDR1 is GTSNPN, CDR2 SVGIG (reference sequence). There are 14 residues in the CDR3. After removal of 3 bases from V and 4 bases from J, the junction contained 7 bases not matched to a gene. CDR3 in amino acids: CAWSHGDRVYEQYF. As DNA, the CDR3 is TGTGCCTGGAGCCACGGGGACAGGGTGTACGAGCAGTACTTC.

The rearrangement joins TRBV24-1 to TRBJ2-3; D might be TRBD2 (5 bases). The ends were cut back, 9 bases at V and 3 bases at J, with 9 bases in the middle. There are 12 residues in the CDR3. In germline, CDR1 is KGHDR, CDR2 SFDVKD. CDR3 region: CATGSGTDTQYF. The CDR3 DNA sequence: TGTGCCACCGGCTCGGGGACAGATACGCAGTATTTT.

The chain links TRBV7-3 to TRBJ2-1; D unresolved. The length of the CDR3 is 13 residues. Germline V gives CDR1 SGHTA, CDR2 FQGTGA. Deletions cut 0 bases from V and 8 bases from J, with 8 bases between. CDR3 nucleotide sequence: TGTGCCAGCAGCTTAACGCTAGGCCATGAGCAGTTCTTC. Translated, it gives CASSLTLGHEQFF.

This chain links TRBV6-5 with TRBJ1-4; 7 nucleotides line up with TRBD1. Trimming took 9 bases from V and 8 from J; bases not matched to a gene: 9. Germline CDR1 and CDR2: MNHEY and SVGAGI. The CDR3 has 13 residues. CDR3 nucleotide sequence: TGTGCCAGTCATGACAGGGTAACGGAAAAACTGTTTTTT. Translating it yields CASHDRVTEKLFF.

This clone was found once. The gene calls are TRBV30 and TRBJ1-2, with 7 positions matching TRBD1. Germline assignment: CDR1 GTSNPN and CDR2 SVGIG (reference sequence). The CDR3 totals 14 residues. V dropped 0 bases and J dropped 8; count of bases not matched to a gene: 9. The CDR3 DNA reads TGTGCCTGGAGTGTACTAGACAGGGTGAGCGGCTACACCTTC. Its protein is CAWSVLDRVSGYTF. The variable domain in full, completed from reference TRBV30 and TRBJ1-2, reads SQTIHQWPATLVQPVGSPLSLECTVEGTSNPNLYWYRQAAGRGLQLLFYSVGIGQISSEVPQNLSASRPQDRQFILSSKKLLLSDSGFYLCAWSVLDRVSGYTFGSGTRLTVV.

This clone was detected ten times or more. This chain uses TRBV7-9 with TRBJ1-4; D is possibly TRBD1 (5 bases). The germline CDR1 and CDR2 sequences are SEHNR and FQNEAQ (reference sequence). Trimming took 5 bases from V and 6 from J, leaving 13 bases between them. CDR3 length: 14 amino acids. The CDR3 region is CASSPAGLDEKLFF. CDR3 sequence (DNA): TGTGCCAGCAGCCCTGCAGGGTTGGATGAAAAACTGTTTTTT. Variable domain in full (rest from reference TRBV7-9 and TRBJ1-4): DTGVSQNPRHKITKRGQNVTFRCDPISEHNRLYWYRQTLGQGPEFLTYFQNEAQLEKSRLLSDRFSAERPKGSFSTLEIQRTEQGDSAMYLCASSPAGLDEKLFFGSGTQLSVL.

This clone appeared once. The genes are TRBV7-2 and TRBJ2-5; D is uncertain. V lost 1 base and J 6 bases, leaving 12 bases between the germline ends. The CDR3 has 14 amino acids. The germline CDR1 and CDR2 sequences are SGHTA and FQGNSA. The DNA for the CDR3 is TGTGCCAGCAGCTTAGAATTTTCCGAGAAGACCCAGTACTTC. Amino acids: CASSLEFSEKTQYF.

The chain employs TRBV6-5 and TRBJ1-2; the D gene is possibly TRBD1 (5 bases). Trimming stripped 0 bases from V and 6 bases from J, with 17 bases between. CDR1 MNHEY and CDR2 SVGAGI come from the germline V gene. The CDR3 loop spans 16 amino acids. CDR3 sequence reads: CASSYSGFLSDNGYTF. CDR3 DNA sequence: TGTGCCAGCAGTTACTCGGGATTCTTGTCGGACAATGGCTACACCTTC.

The CDR3 protein is CASSYGQGHSYEQYF. The CDR3, as DNA: TGTGCCAGCAGTTACGGGCAGGGACATTCCTACGAGCAGTACTTC. The chain has TRBV6-2 or TRBV6-3 and TRBJ2-7; tentative D call: TRBD1 (6 bases). The CDR3 totals 15 residues. Germline CDR1 is MNHEY and CDR2 is SVGEGT. Trimming cost V 2 bases and J 1 base, with 12 bases left between them.

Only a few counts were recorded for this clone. CDR3 region: CASSPDREGYGYTF. CDR3 DNA: TGTGCCAGCAGCCCGGACAGGGAAGGTTATGGCTACACCTTC. The chain is built from TRBV27 and TRBJ1-2; 8 bases are shared with TRBD1. The CDR3 sequence is 14 residues long. V lost 6 bases to trimming and J lost 5 bases; unmatched junction nucleotides: 8. The germline V gene encodes CDR1 MNHEY and CDR2 SMNVEV (reference sequence).